The entry below gives a single T cell receptor beta chain sequence along with its context. These data belong to a study of T-cell reconstitution after alpha-beta-depleted transplantation in children. V lost 6 bases, J lost 2 bases, and 17 bases lay in between. Looked up from germline, CDR1 is MDHEN and CDR2 is SYDVKM. The CDR3 totals 16 residues. Preparation of the TCRbeta library involved a method that used unique molecular identifiers. From the PCR reads, TCRdb called clonotypes with MiXCR, one entry per CDR3 protein. The profile shows over 550,000 distinct CDR3 sequences, roughly a tenth of them singletons.

Sequenced here: PBMCs from the stem cell graft donor, sampled from the stem cell graft. The TCR originated in a human donor who donated a stem cell graft to a child with acute myeloid leukemia. The gene calls are TRBV28 and TRBJ2-1; either TRBD1 or TRBD2 may supply D (6 bases each). CDR3 in DNA: TGTGCCAGCAGCACCCTCTGGAGGGGGGCCTACAATGAGCAGTTCTTC. As protein: CASSTLWRGAYNEQFF. The variable domain in full, completed from reference TRBV28 and TRBJ2-1, reads DVKVTQSSRYLVKRTGEKVFLECVQDMDHENMFWYRQDPGLGLRLIYFSYDVKMKEKGDIPEGYSVSREKKERFSLILESASTNQTSMYLCASSTLWRGAYNEQFFGPGTRLTVL.